This T cell receptor (beta chain) was profiled in a study of control samples from healthy donors and cancer patients. Some clones are missing from TCRdb's copy, which holds only in-frame ones; the method was immunoSEQ multiplex PCR. Of fewer than 200,000 clones listed, 96% were seen once; the top ten hold 0.85% to 1.3%. V lost 2 bases and J lost 4; bases outside the gene matches: 4. Germline V gives CDR1 SGHVS, CDR2 FQNEAQ. The CDR3 has 15 residues. Sequences were obtained from blood. This receptor was obtained from a woman aged 25 to 39 in good health. The rearrangement links TRBV7-8 to TRBJ2-1, with TRBD1 matching over 8 bases. The CDR3, as DNA: TGTGCCAGCAGCTTACCGGGACAGGCTTACAATGAGCAGTTCTTC. It codes for CASSLPGQAYNEQFF.